This T cell receptor beta chain was sequenced in a study of blood T cell repertoires in COVID-19. Looking at the study overall: Italy, Spain and the United States were the sources of the convalescent and acute COVID-19 samples.

The V gene end was trimmed by 5 bases and the J gene end by 9 bases; junction bases not matched to a gene: 7. The CDR3 spans 13 residues. Germline V gene lookup returns CDR1 SQVTM and CDR2 ANQGSEA. Only in-frame clones appear in the TCRdb table, and some are missing; sequencing was by immunoSEQ multiplex PCR. In the table there are about 110,000 clones, just over 85% of which are singletons. The chain recombines TRBV29-1 with TRBJ2-1; 10 bases align to TRBD2. Sequenced sample: peripheral blood. The TCR originated in a woman aged 45-65 years with active or convalescent COVID-19. The DNA of the CDR3 is TGCAGCGTTAGGCTAGCGGGGGTGGGTGAGCAGTTCTTC. This codes for CSVRLAGVGEQFF.